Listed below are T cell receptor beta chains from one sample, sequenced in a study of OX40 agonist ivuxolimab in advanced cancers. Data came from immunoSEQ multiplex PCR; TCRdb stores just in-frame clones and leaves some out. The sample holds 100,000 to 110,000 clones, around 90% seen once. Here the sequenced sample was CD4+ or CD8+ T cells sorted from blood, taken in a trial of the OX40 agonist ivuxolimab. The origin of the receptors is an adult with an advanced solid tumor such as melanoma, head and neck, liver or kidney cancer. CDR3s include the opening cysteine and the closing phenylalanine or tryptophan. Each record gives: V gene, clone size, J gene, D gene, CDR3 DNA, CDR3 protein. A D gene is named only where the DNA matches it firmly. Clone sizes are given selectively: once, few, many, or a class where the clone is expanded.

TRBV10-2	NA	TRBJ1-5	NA	TGCGCCAGCAGGATGGGTGGGGGGAGCAATCAGCCCCAGCATTTT	CASRMGGGSNQPQHF
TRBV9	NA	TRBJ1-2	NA	TGTGCCAGCAGCTCCCCCCCTAACTATGGCTACACCTTC	CASSSPPNYGYTF
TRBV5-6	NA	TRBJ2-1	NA	TGTGCCAGCAGCTTCCTAGCGAATAACAATGAGCAGTTCTTC	CASSFLANNNEQFF
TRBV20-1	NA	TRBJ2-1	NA	TGCAGTGCCTCGGGCGTCAATGAGCAGTTCTTC	CSASGVNEQFF
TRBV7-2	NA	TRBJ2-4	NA	TGTGCCAGCAGCCAACAGGGAAGATTGGACATTCAGTACTTC	CASSQQGRLDIQYF
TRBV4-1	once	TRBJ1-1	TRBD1	TGCGCCAGCAGCCAAGAAGGGACAGGGACCAACACTGAAGCTTTCTTT	CASSQEGTGTNTEAFF
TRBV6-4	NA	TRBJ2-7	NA	TGTGCCAGCCCGGGACTCTTCGAGCAGTACTTC	CASPGLFEQYF
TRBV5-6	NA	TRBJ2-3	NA	TGTGCCAGCAGCTTTGCCACAGATACGCAGTATTTT	CASSFATDTQYF
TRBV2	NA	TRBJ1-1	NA	TGTGCCAGCAGTCTGCAGGGACGAGTCAGCACTGAAGCTTTCTTT	CASSLQGRVSTEAFF
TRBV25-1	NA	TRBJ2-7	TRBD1	TGTGCCAGCAGTGTGACCGGGACAGGGAACCCCTACGAGCAGTACTTC	CASSVTGTGNPYEQYF
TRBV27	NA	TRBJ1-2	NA	TGTGCCAGCAGTTTACCCCCCAGAAATGGCTACACCTTC	CASSLPPRNGYTF
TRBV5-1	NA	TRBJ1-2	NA	TGCGCCAGCAGTTTAGGAGACAGGATCTATGGCTACACCTTC	CASSLGDRIYGYTF
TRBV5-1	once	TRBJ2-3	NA	TGCGCCAGCAGCTTGGGCGGCCCCAGCACAGATACGCAGTATTTT	CASSLGGPSTDTQYF
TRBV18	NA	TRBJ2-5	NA	TGTGCCAGCTCACCGGGGGGAGAGACCCAGTACTTC	CASSPGGETQYF
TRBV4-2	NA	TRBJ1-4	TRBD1	TGTGCCAGCAGCCAAGTACCGGGACAGGGGTATGAAAAACTGTTTTTT	CASSQVPGQGYEKLFF
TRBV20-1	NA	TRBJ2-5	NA	TGCAGCCAAACAGGAGAAGAGACCCAGTACTTC	CSQTGEETQYF
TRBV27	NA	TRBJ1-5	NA	TGTGCCAGCAGTTGGTCGGCTAGCAATCAGCCCCAGCATTTT	CASSWSASNQPQHF
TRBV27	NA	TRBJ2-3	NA	TGTGCCAGCAGTTCCGAGAGCACAGATACGCAGTATTTT	CASSSESTDTQYF
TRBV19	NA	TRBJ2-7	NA	TGTGCCAGTAGTATGGGGAGATTATACGAGCAGTACTTC	CASSMGRLYEQYF
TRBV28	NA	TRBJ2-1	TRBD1	TGTGCCAGCAGTGGCCTCAGGGGGCGGAGGGATGAGCAGTTCTTC	CASSGLRGRRDEQFF
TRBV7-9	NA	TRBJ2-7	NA	TGTGCCAGCAGCTTAGCCGGCGCGGGGGAGCAGTACTTC	CASSLAGAGEQYF
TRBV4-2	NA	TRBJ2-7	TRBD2	TGTGCCAGCAGCCTCGCCCATGATAGCGGGAGGGCTCCCAGATACGAGCAGTACTTC	CASSLAHDSGRAPRYEQYF
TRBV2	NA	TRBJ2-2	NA	TGTGCCAGCAGCCCACTAGCAAACACCGGGGAGCTGTTTTTT	CASSPLANTGELFF
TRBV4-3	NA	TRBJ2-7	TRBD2	TGCGCCAGCAGCCAAACTAGCGGGTTCTCCTACGAGCAGTACTTC	CASSQTSGFSYEQYF
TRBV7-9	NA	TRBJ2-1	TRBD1	TGTGCCAGCAGCTTAGTACCCCGGACAGGGAGTAGCAATGAGCAGTTCTTC	CASSLVPRTGSSNEQFF
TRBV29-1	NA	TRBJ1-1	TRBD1	TGCAGCGTTGAAGAGGAGGGACAGGGAGCTTTCTTT	CSVEEEGQGAFF
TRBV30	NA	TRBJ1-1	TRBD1	TGTGCCTGGGACAGGGGGGGGCGGAACACTGAAGCTTTCTTT	CAWDRGGRNTEAFF
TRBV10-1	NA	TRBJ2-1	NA	TGCGCCAGCAGTGAGTCGGGAACTAGCCTCGACAATGAGCAGTTCTTC	CASSESGTSLDNEQFF
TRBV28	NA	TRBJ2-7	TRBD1	TGTGCCAGCAGTTCTACCCGGGGGACAGGGTATTCCGAGCAGTACTTC	CASSSTRGTGYSEQYF
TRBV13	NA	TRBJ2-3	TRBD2	TGTGCCAGCAGCTCAGGCGGGAGCACGCAGTATTTT	CASSSGGSTQYF
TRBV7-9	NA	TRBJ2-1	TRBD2	TGTGCCAGCAGCTTCCGAGGAGGACGGGAGGGCCAAGATGAGCAGTTCTTC	CASSFRGGREGQDEQFF
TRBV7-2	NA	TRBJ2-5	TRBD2	TGTGCCAGCAGGCCTACTAGCGGGAGAGGGGAAGAGACCCAGTACTTC	CASRPTSGRGEETQYF
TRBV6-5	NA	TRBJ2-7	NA	TGTGCCAGCAAAAGGGGAGATGGTGAGCAGTACTTC	CASKRGDGEQYF
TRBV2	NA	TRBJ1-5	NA	TGTGCCAGCAGGTGGAAAGTGGGGAGCAATCAGCCCCAGCATTTT	CASRWKVGSNQPQHF
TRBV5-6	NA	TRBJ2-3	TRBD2	TGTGCCAGCAGCTTTAGCGGGAGGGCATGGGATACGCAGTATTTT	CASSFSGRAWDTQYF
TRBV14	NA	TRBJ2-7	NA	TGTGCCAGCCGGACAAGGGGCTCCTACGAGCAGTACTTC	CASRTRGSYEQYF
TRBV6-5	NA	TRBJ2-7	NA	TGTGCCAGCAGTTACGGCAGGGGGCGGGGGGACGAGCAGTACTTC	CASSYGRGRGDEQYF
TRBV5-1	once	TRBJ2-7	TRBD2	TGCGCCAGCAGCTTTGGTCTAGCGGGTTACGAGCAGTACTTC	CASSFGLAGYEQYF
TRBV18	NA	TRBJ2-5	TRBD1	TGTGCCAGCTCACCCGGACACGGACAGGCGCAAGTAGAGACCCAGTACTTC	CASSPGHGQAQVETQYF
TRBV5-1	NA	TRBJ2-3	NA	TGCGCCAGCAGCTTGGCCCCCGGAGATACGCAGTATTTT	CASSLAPGDTQYF
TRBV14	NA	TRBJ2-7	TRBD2	TGTGCCAGCAGTCGTTTAGCGGGAGGGCCGGTCGGCGAGCAGTACTTC	CASSRLAGGPVGEQYF
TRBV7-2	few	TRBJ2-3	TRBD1	TGTGCCAGCAGCTTAACCCCTACAGGGGTTGGCACAGATACGCAGTATTTT	CASSLTPTGVGTDTQYF
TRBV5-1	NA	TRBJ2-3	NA	TGCGCCAGCAGCTACGGGACTCCCGGGGATACGCAGTATTTT	CASSYGTPGDTQYF
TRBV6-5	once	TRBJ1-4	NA	TGTGCCAGCAGTTACAAGGGCAGGGAGGACGAAAAACTGTTTTTT	CASSYKGREDEKLFF
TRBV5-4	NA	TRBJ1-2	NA	TGTGCCAGCAGCAAGGATCGGGGGGCGGAGGGCTACACCTTC	CASSKDRGAEGYTF
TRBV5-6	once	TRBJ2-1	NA	TGTGCCAGCAGGGGGCTAGGCCCGGACAATGAGCAGTTCTTC	CASRGLGPDNEQFF
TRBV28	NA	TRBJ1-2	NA	TGTGCCAGCAGTTTAGGGAGATATGGCTACACCTTC	CASSLGRYGYTF
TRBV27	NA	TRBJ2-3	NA	TGTGCCAGCAGACAGCTCGGAGGAGATACGCAGTATTTT	CASRQLGGDTQYF